Following are 27 T cell receptor beta chains from one sample sequenced in a study of tumor and adjacent non-tumor tissue in lung cancer. The template was RNA from unsorted bulk tissue. Distant lung tissue was collected more than 3 cm away from the tumor edge. TCRbeta libraries were built with three rounds of nested PCR, modified from ARM-PCR. MiXCR, applied by TCRdb to the multiplex PCR reads, yields one record per CDR3 protein. The repertoire holds about 76,000 distinct CDR3 sequences, with about 82% as singletons. Sequenced sample: distant non-tumor lung tissue. The receptors shown here come from a man aged 60 to 69 with non-small cell lung cancer.

In this sample, this clonotype turned up a few times. This chain uses TRBV2 with TRBJ2-5, with D uncertain. CDR3 length equals 11 residues. Trimming took off 5 bases at V and 4 bases at J, with 5 bases between the two ends. Germline lookup yields CDR1 SNHLY and CDR2 FYNNEI. CDR3 amino acids: CASSTIETQYF. DNA for the CDR3: TGTGCCAGCAGTACGATAGAGACCCAGTACTTC. Based on the CDR3 plus reference TRBV2 and TRBJ2-5, the full variable domain is EPEVTQTPSHQVTQMGQEVILRCVPISNHLYFYWYRQILGQKVEFLVSFYNNEISEKSEIFDDQFSVERPDGSNFTLKIRSTKLEDSAMYFCASSTIETQYFGPGTRLLVL.

About this clonotype: The germline gene is not matched at one end of the junction; a read error may be the cause. CDR3 sequence (DNA): TGTAGTGCTGATTCAGCGGGGGGGCAGTGGAATGAGCAGTTCTTC. Translation: CSADSAGGQWNEQFF. This chain connects TRBV20-1 to TRBJ2-1; 10 bases are a match to TRBD2. The germline V gene has CDR1 DFQATT and CDR2 SNEGSKA (reference sequence). The CDR3 covers 15 residues.

In the case of this clonotype: With a much larger clone just one base away, this may be a read error. The genes are TRBV7-2 and TRBJ1-6; D is uncertain. The CDR3 runs to 14 residues. Germline assignment: CDR1 SGHTA and CDR2 FQGNSA. CDR3 region: CASSLVRFNSPLRF. CDR3 nucleotide sequence: TGTGCCAGCAGCTTAGTGAGGTTTAATTCACCCCTCCGCTTT.

The chain links TRBV6-5 to TRBJ2-5, with D maybe TRBD2 (7 bases). The end of the DNA aligns better with TRBJ2-1, so the J call may be wrong. The germline gives CDR1 MNHEY, CDR2 SVGAGI. The CDR3 has 14 amino acids. The CDR3 DNA follows: TGTGCCAGCAGTGTTACCGGAACCGCGGGGGCCCAGTTCTTC. Translated: CASSVTGTAGAQFF.

In this sample, this clonotype turned up a few times. Sequence at one end of the junction differs from germline and may be a read error. The CDR3 protein is CAGSLEWGAETQYF. The CDR3, as DNA: TGTGCCGGCAGCTTGGAATGGGGGGCAGAGACCCAGTACTTC. The chain employs TRBV5-5 and TRBJ2-5; perhaps D is TRBD1 or TRBD2 (6 bases each). The germline CDR1 and CDR2 sequences are SGHKS and YYEKEE (reference sequence). The CDR3 has 14 residues.

The rearrangement uses TRBV11-3 and TRBJ2-1; 12 bases map to TRBD2. This CDR3 comprises 17 residues. Germline CDR1 and CDR2: SGHNT and YENEEA. Trimming at V came to 0 bases and at J to 13 bases, leaving 13 bases not matched to a gene. In DNA, the CDR3 is TGTGCCAGCAGCTTAGATCGACTAGCGGGAGTAGGTGGTGAACAGTTCTTC. Residues: CASSLDRLAGVGGEQFF.

Concerning this clonotype itself: One end of the junction does not line up with germline, which may come from a read error. This sequence joins TRBV11-1 and TRBJ2-2, with 7 bases that match TRBD2. The length of the CDR3 is 15 residues. CDR1 and CDR2 (germline): SGHAT, FQDESV (reference sequence). The CDR3 nucleotides read TGTGCCAGCAACTTATGCGGGAGAATCACCGGGGAGCTGTTTTTT. This codes for CASNLCGRITGELFF.

A word on this clonotype: Compared with germline, one end of the junction differs, possibly owing to a read error. The rearrangement uses TRBV11-2 and TRBJ1-4; D is undetermined. The CDR3 length is 17 residues. Germline V gene sequence: CDR1 SGHAT, CDR2 FQNNGV. The CDR3 coding sequence is TGTGCCAGCAGCTTAGTCCCGCAGCGTAGTTATAATGAAAGACTGTTTTTT. It specifies CASSLVPQRSYNERLFF.

This rearrangement joins TRBV4-3 to TRBJ2-3; 13 nucleotides align to TRBD2. The germline V gene has CDR1 LGHNA and CDR2 YSLEER. The V gene end was trimmed by 10 bases and the J gene end by 2 bases; junction bases not matched to a gene: 18. This CDR3 is built from 19 residues. CDR3 protein: CANSQEFATSGRDTDTQYF. CDR3 DNA: TGCGCCAACAGTCAAGAATTCGCAACTAGCGGGAGGGACACAGATACGCAGTATTTT.

This chain links TRBV11-2 with TRBJ2-3; D gene ambiguous. Germline assignment: CDR1 SGHAT and CDR2 FQNNGV. The V end was cut by 3 bases, the J end by 11 bases, with 18 bases between. The CDR3 has 14 amino acids. The CDR3 DNA reads as TGTGCCAGCAGCTTTTTAGCAGTGGGCGTTCAGCAGTATTTT. This sequence encodes CASSFLAVGVQQYF.

The rearrangement uses TRBV11-1 and TRBJ2-1; 11 nucleotides agree with TRBD2. The junction had 13 bases not matched to a gene; V was cut back by 6 bases and J by 6 bases. The CDR3 is 17 amino acids. Germline values: CDR1 SGHAT, CDR2 FQDESV (reference sequence). The CDR3 DNA sequence: TGTGCCAGCAGGTTATCTAGGCTAGCGGGAGGCAGCAATGAGCAGTTCTTC. Its protein is CASRLSRLAGGSNEQFF.

Worth noting for this clonotype: One end of the junction varies from germline; a read error may be responsible. The V gene is TRBV4-3, the J gene TRBJ2-3, with 8 nucleotides matching TRBD2. Per germline, CDR1 LGHNA and CDR2 YSLEER. The CDR3 is 15 residues long. For the CDR3, the DNA is TGCGCTAGCAACCAAGAACTAGCGGACACAGATACGCAGTATTTT. This gives the protein CASNQELADTDTQYF.

The rearrangement joins TRBV5-1 to TRBJ1-4; no reliable D call. Germline assignment: CDR1 SGHRS and CDR2 YFSETQ. With 6 bases removed from V and 8 bases from J, the gap between germline ends came to 17 bases. The CDR3 consists of 14 residues. This CDR3 reads CASTHQVAGEKLFF. The CDR3 coding sequence is TGCGCCAGCACCCATCAGGTGGCCGGGGAAAAACTGTTTTTT.

In regard to this clonotype: At one end, the junction sequence differs from germline, possibly due to a read error. This chain connects TRBV6-5 to TRBJ2-7, with D possibly being TRBD1 or TRBD2 (5 bases each). Germline CDR1 reads MNHEY; CDR2 reads SVGAGI. CDR3 length equals 15 residues. CDR3 loop: CASGNRGVTRYEQKF. The DNA for the CDR3 is TGTGCCAGCGGCAATAGGGGAGTCACTCGCTACGAGCAGAAATTC.

Of note for this clonotype: Without the conserved terminal phenylalanine or tryptophan, this CDR3 likely stems from a read error. The chain combines TRBV11-3 with TRBJ2-2; D remains ambiguous. This CDR3 region has 14 residues. The ends were cut back, 0 bases at V and 9 bases at J, with 11 bases in the middle. The germline gives CDR1 SGHNT, CDR2 YENEEA. The CDR3 spells CASSLEGYARELFY. The CDR3 DNA is TGTGCCAGCAGCTTAGAGGGTTACGCCCGGGAGCTGTTTTAT.

Turning to this clonotype: The CDR3 end shows no conserved phenylalanine or tryptophan, and so a read error is likely. No DNA is shown, since the ends of the CDR3 on it are uncertain; the CDR3 is the one TCRdb lists. The chain carries TRBV20-1 and TRBJ1-4. The CDR3 numbers 14 amino acids, ends counted. Per the germline V gene, CDR1 is DFQATT and CDR2 is SNEGSKA (reference sequence). The CDR3 sequence: CNASMTAGGEKLFY.

With respect to this clonotype: A read error is possible here, since a much larger clone lies one base away. The chain carries TRBV29-1 and TRBJ2-2; TRBD2 is a possible D gene (6 bases). V dropped 4 bases and J dropped 0 bases, with 9 bases sitting between them. The CDR3 covers 14 residues. Germline V gene lookup returns CDR1 SQVTM and CDR2 ANQGSEA. CDR3 sequence: CSVARETNTGELFF. CDR3 DNA: TGCAGCGTTGCTCGGGAGACGAACACCGGGGAGCTGTTTTTT.

Notes on this clonotype: The germline gene is not matched at one end of the junction; a read error may be the cause. CDR3 residues: CASSVTERVRFYGYNF. The DNA of the CDR3 is TGTGCCAGCAGCGTAACCGAGCGCGTTAGATTCTATGGCTACAACTTC. The chain uses TRBV9 and TRBJ1-2; D gene unclear. The CDR3 loop spans 16 amino acids. Germline loops: CDR1 SGDLS, CDR2 YYNGEE.

The chain links TRBV4-2 to TRBJ2-7; no definite D call. The CDR3 is made up of 14 amino acids. Germline V gene lookup returns CDR1 LGHNA and CDR2 YNFKEQ. The CDR3 bases are TGTGTCAGAAGCCAAGATTTGACTGCCCTGGAGCAGTACTTC. The encoded protein is CVRSQDLTALEQYF.

This clonotype was counted ten times or more. This chain links TRBV6-1 with TRBJ2-2; 7 bases fit TRBD2. Germline V gives CDR1 MNHNS, CDR2 SASEGT. The CDR3 spans 16 residues. Trimming at V came to 8 bases and at J to 4 bases, leaving 13 bases not matched to a gene. The CDR3: CASSPLGTTSTGELFF. The CDR3 nucleotides are TGTGCCAGCTCCCCCCTGGGGACTACCTCCACCGGGGAGCTGTTTTTT.

The chain couples TRBV6-5 to TRBJ1-5; 8 bases map to TRBD1. CDR1 and CDR2 from the germline V gene are MNHEY and SVGAGI. V was clipped by 2 bases and J by 11 bases; unmatched bases: 11. This CDR3 has 15 residues. CDR3 region: CASSYSGQGSDTQHF. Written as DNA, the CDR3 is TGTGCCAGCAGTTACAGTGGACAGGGTAGTGACACCCAGCATTTT.

For this clonotype: A read error may produce the germline difference seen at one junction end. The chain has TRBV11-2 and TRBJ2-5, with 7 bases matching TRBD1. The CDR3 runs to 13 residues. Germline V gene data show CDR1 as SGHAT and CDR2 as FQNNGV. As DNA, the CDR3 is TGTATCAGCAGCTCTACAGGGGAAGAGACACAGTATTTC. It yields the protein CISSSTGEETQYF.

Note on this clonotype: One junction end disagrees with the germline gene, perhaps due to a read error. The chain recombines TRBV12-3 or TRBV12-4 with TRBJ1-5, with D unclear. The CDR3 extends over 13 amino acids. For the CDR3, the DNA is TGTGCTAGCAGTTTGTCTGAAAATCATCCCCAGCATTTT. Its translation: CASSLSENHPQHF.

On this clonotype: A junction end diverges from the germline sequence, so it may reflect a read error. The chain links TRBV20-1 to TRBJ2-1, with 9 bases that match TRBD2. The germline V gene encodes CDR1 DFQATT and CDR2 SNEGSKA (reference sequence). The CDR3 has 15 amino acids. The CDR3 loop reads CSATTERGVYNEQFF. As DNA, the CDR3 is TGCAGTGCTACAACTGAGCGGGGGGTCTACAATGAACAGTTCTTC.

The V call is TRBV5-1, the J call TRBJ2-3, with TRBD2 as a possible D gene (6 bases). This CDR3 is built from 19 residues. Germline-derived CDR1 and CDR2 are SGHRS and YFSETQ. The V end was cut by 4 bases, the J end by 1 base, with 25 bases between. CDR3 region: CASSPWGSGLLSGTDTQYF. The CDR3 DNA is TGCGCCAGCAGCCCTTGGGGGAGTGGACTACTTTCAGGCACAGATACGCAGTATTTT. Filled out from reference TRBV5-1 and TRBJ2-3, the complete variable domain reads KAGVTQTPRYLIKTRGQQVTLSCSPISGHRSVSWYQQTPGQGLQFLFEYFSETQRNKGNFPGRFSGRQFSNSRSEMNVSTLELGDSALYLCASSPWGSGLLSGTDTQYFGPGTRLTVL.

A note on this clonotype: A much more abundant neighbour one base away suggests this may be a read error. This rearrangement joins TRBV11-2 to TRBJ2-3, with no clear D. V was trimmed by 7 bases and J by 4 bases, leaving 15 bases between them. The CDR3 sequence is 14 residues long. Germline CDR1 reads SGHAT; CDR2 reads FQNNGV. This CDR3 reads CASNPTVGADTQYF. Written as DNA, the CDR3 is TGTGCCAGCAACCCTACAGTTGGGGCAGATACGCAGTATTTT.

This clonotype appeared a single time. At one end, the junction sequence differs from germline, possibly due to a read error. The chain joins TRBV20-1 to TRBJ2-4, with D unclear. The CDR3 runs to 17 residues. Germline V lookup: CDR1 DFQATT, CDR2 SNEGSKA (reference sequence). As DNA, the CDR3 is TGCAGTGCCAACCTCGGCCGGCCCTCCGACGCCAAAAAGATTCAGTACTTC. It codes for CSANLGRPSDAKKIQYF.